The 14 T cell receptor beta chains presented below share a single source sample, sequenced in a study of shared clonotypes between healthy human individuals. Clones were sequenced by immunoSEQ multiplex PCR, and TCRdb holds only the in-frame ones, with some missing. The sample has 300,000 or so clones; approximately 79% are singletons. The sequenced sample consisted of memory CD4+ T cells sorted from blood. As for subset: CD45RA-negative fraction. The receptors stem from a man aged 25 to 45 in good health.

This chain's CDR3 is CASSRENSNQPQHF. CDR3 DNA: TGTGCCAGCAGCCGAGAGAATAGCAATCAGCCCCAGCATTTT. V usage is TRBV7-9 and J usage is TRBJ1-5; no firm D call. V lost 5 bases and J 0 bases, leaving 8 bases between the germline ends. This CDR3 contains 14 residues. In germline, CDR1 is SEHNR, CDR2 FQNEAQ (reference sequence).

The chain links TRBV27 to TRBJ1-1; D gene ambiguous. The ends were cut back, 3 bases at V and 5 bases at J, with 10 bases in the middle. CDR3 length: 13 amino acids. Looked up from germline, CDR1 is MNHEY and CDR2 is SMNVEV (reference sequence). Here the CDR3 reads CASSLAGGTEAFF. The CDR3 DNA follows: TGTGCCAGCAGTTTGGCGGGTGGAACTGAAGCTTTCTTT.

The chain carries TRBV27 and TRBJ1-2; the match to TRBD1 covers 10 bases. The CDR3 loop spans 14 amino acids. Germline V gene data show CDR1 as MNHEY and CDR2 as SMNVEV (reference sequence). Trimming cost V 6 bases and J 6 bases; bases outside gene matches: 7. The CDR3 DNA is TGTGCCAGCAGCCCCGCCGGGACAGGGGATGGCTACACCTTC. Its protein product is CASSPAGTGDGYTF.

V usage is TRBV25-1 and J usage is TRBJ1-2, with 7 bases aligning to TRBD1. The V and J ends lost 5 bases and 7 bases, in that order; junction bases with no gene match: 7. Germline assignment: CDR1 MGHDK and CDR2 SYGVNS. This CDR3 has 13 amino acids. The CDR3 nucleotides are TGTGCCAGCAGTCAAGGGACAGTTTCTGGCTACACCTTC. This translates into CASSQGTVSGYTF.

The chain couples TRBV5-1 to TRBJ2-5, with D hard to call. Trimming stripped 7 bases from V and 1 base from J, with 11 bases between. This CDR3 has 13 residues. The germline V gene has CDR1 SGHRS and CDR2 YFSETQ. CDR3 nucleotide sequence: TGCGCCAGCTCTGGTGGAACCCAAGAGACCCAGTACTTC. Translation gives CASSGGTQETQYF.

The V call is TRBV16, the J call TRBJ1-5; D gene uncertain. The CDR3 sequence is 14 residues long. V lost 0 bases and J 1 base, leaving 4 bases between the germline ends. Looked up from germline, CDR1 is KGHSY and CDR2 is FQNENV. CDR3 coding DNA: TGTGCCAGCAGCCAATCGGGCAGCAATCAGCCCCAGCATTTT. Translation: CASSQSGSNQPQHF.

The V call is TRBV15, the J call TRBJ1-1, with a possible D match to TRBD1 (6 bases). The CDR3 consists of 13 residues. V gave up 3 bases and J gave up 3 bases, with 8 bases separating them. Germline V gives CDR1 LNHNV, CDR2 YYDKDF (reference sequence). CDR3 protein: CATSSEGDTEAFF. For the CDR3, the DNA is TGTGCCACCAGCAGTGAGGGGGACACTGAAGCTTTCTTT.

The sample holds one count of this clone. This CDR3 reads CASSGRAGAGNTIYF. Written as DNA, the CDR3 is TGTGCCAGCAGTGGCCGGGCCGGGGCGGGAAACACCATATATTTT. The chain joins TRBV28 to TRBJ1-3, with a weak D call TRBD1 (5 bases). The germline CDR1 and CDR2 sequences are MDHEN and SYDVKM. This CDR3 region has 15 residues. V was shortened by 5 bases and J by 4 bases, with 15 bases between the two germline ends.

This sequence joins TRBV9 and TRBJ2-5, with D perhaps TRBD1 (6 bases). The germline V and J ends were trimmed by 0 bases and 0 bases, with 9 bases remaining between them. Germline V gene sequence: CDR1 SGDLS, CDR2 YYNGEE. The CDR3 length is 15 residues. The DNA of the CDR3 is TGTGCCAGCAGCGTAGGGACAGCGTACCAAGAGACCCAGTACTTC. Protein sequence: CASSVGTAYQETQYF.

The CDR3 bases are TGTGCCAGCAGCCAAGTACTGTCTGGAAACACCATATATTTT. Translating it yields CASSQVLSGNTIYF. The chain recombines TRBV14 with TRBJ1-3; the D is unclear. V lost 1 base to trimming and J lost 1 base, with 5 bases between them. Germline CDR1 is SGHDN and CDR2 is FVKESK. The CDR3 runs 14 residues.

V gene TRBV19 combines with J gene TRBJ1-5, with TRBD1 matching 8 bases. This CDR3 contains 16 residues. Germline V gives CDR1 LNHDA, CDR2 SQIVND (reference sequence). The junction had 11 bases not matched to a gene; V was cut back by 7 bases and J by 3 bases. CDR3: CASKRRGQGANQPQHF. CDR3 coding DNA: TGTGCCAGTAAAAGGAGGGGGCAGGGGGCCAATCAGCCCCAGCATTTT. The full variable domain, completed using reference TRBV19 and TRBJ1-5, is DGGITQSPKYLFRKEGQNVTLSCEQNLNHDAMYWYRQDPGQGLRLIYYSQIVNDFQKGDIAEGYSVSREKKESFPLTVTSAQKNPTAFYLCASKRRGQGANQPQHFGDGTRLSIL.

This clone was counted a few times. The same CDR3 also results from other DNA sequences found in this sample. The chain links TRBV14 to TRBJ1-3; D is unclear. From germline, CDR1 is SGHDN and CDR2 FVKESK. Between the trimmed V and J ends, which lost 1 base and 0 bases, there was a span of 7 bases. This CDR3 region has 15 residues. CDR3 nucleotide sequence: TGTGCCAGCAGCCAAGTACGGACCTCTGGAAACACCATATATTTT. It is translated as CASSQVRTSGNTIYF.

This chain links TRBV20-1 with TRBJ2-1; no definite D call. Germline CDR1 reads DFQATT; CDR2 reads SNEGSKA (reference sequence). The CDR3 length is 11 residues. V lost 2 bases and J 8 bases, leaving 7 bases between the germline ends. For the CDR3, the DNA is TGCAGTGCTAGACTGGTTTATGAGCAGTTCTTC. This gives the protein CSARLVYEQFF.

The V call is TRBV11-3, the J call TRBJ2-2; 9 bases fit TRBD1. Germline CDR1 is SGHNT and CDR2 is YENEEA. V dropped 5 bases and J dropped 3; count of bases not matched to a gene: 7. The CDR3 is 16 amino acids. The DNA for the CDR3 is TGTGCCAGCAGCCATACGAGGACAGGGGACACCGGGGAGCTGTTTTTT. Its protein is CASSHTRTGDTGELFF.